The clone carrying this T cell receptor (beta chain) was seen a few times. The source material, RNA transcripts, was used to amplify TCR beta CDR3 regions. Carried out on the TCR CDR3, a first-round RT-PCR used the HTBI primer set. TCRdb called the multiplex PCR reads again in MiXCR, with one record for every CDR3 protein. The repertoire holds 690,000 or so distinct CDR3 sequences, 18% seen once, with around 17% in the top ten. This sample is part of a study of T cells in Graves' hyperthyroidism and ophthalmopathy. The V gene end was trimmed by 2 bases and the J gene end by 8 bases; junction bases not matched to a gene: 13. From germline, CDR1 is SGHTA and CDR2 FQGNSA. This CDR3 spans 17 amino acids. Patients between 18 and 65 years old had hyperthyroidism, newly diagnosed and lasting under 2 months.

What was sequenced was blood. The chain uses TRBV7-2 and TRBJ2-1; 9 bases align to TRBD2. The sequence derives from a woman in her fifties or sixties with Graves' hyperthyroidism that later progressed to Graves' ophthalmopathy. Written as DNA, the CDR3 is TGTGCCAGCAGCTTAAAACTGCTAGCGGGGTCAGGGGATGAGCAGTTCTTC. Translating gives CASSLKLLAGSGDEQFF.